One and the same sample provided the 26 T cell receptor beta chains below, sequenced in a study of cytomegalovirus exposure and HLA in healthy donors (dated by TCRdb to 2016 to 2017). Library preparation employed the immunoSEQ multiplex PCR assay. For the multiplex PCR, a mixture combining 60 forward primers for TCR Vbeta segments and 13 reverse primers for TCR Jbeta segments was used. In TCRdb, the immuneACCESS table is reduced to in-frame sequences with V and J assigned. These tables do not hold every clone; where another copy was compared, an unresolved V gene accounts for under half, and the others remain unexplained. In this sample's table one finds about 210,000 clones. The ten largest clones add up to under 1% of the sample. Sequencing used PBMCs. The source is a woman between 25 and 40 years old in good health and CMV-seropositive.

The chain employs TRBV27 and TRBJ2-2; 11 bases are shared with TRBD2. The CDR3 runs 16 residues. Germline CDR1 is MNHEY and CDR2 is SMNVEV (reference sequence). Trimming cost V 3 bases and J 4 bases; bases outside gene matches: 4. DNA of the CDR3: TGTGCCAGCAGTTTTGTACTAGCGGGAGTCACCGGGGAGCTGTTTTTT. Translated: CASSFVLAGVTGELFF.

The V gene is TRBV5-4, the J gene TRBJ2-1; D might be TRBD2 (5 bases). Germline lookup yields CDR1 SGHNT and CDR2 YYREEE (reference sequence). V gave up 1 base and J gave up 7 bases, with 12 bases separating them. The CDR3 contains 14 residues. The CDR3 spells CASSLPASSNEQFF. The CDR3 nucleotides read TGTGCCAGCAGCTTGCCGGCTAGCAGTAATGAGCAGTTCTTC. Full variable domain (outside the CDR3, taken from reference TRBV5-4 and TRBJ2-1): ETGVTQSPTHLIKTRGQQVTLRCSSQSGHNTVSWYQQALGQGPQFIFQYYREEENGRGNFPPRFSGLQFPNYSSELNVNALELDDSALYLCASSLPASSNEQFFGPGTRLTVL.

V is TRBV5-1 and J is TRBJ2-3; D call uncertain. Trimming took 4 bases from V and 5 from J, leaving 11 bases between them. The V gene's germline CDR1 is SGHRS and CDR2 YFSETQ. This CDR3 has 13 amino acids. The CDR3 reads CASSGPAGDTQYF. The CDR3, as DNA: TGCGCCAGCAGCGGGCCAGCAGGAGATACGCAGTATTTT. The full variable domain, rest sourced from reference TRBV5-1 and TRBJ2-3, is KAGVTQTPRYLIKTRGQQVTLSCSPISGHRSVSWYQQTPGQGLQFLFEYFSETQRNKGNFPGRFSGRQFSNSRSEMNVSTLELGDSALYLCASSGPAGDTQYFGPGTRLTVL.

V usage is TRBV6-1 and J usage is TRBJ2-7; 10 bases align to TRBD1. Germline lookup yields CDR1 MNHNS and CDR2 SASEGT. Trimming took 3 bases from V and 3 from J; bases not matched to a gene: 11. CDR3 size: 17 residues. This CDR3 is CASSEHYRDRGFYEQYF. Written as DNA, the CDR3 is TGTGCCAGCAGTGAGCACTACCGGGACAGGGGATTCTACGAGCAGTACTTC.

The CDR3 DNA reads TGTGCCAGCAGCTTACGGGTTAGCGGCAGGGATCAGCCCCAGCATTTT. This gives the protein CASSLRVSGRDQPQHF. The chain couples TRBV7-2 to TRBJ1-5; possible D gene TRBD1, 5 bases. There are 16 residues in the CDR3. The V end lost 2 bases, the J end lost 5 bases, and 16 bases lay between the germline ends. Germline CDR1 is SGHTA and CDR2 is FQGNSA.

This chain connects TRBV5-5 to TRBJ1-4; D is unclear. This CDR3 comprises 16 residues. Per the germline V gene, CDR1 is SGHKS and CDR2 is YYEKEE (reference sequence). Trimming removed 5 bases from V and 2 bases from J, with 16 bases in between. The CDR3 bases are TGTGCCAGCAGGAGTACCTCTCGATTTACTAATGAAAAACTGTTTTTT. Translation: CASRSTSRFTNEKLFF.

CDR3 in amino acids: CASSRWAGKETQYF. CDR3 DNA: TGCGCCAGCAGCCGCTGGGCGGGGAAGGAGACCCAGTACTTC. The genes are TRBV5-1 and TRBJ2-5; D might be TRBD2 (6 bases). Germline V lookup: CDR1 SGHRS, CDR2 YFSETQ. CDR3 length: 14 residues. V was pared by 4 bases and J by 5 bases, with 15 bases between. The variable domain in full, completed from reference TRBV5-1 and TRBJ2-5, reads KAGVTQTPRYLIKTRGQQVTLSCSPISGHRSVSWYQQTPGQGLQFLFEYFSETQRNKGNFPGRFSGRQFSNSRSEMNVSTLELGDSALYLCASSRWAGKETQYFGPGTRLLVL.

This chain links TRBV9 with TRBJ2-6; TRBD2 is a possible D gene (5 bases). The germline gives CDR1 SGDLS, CDR2 YYNGEE. Trimming left V 6 bases short and J 0 bases short, with 7 bases between. The CDR3 totals 14 residues. CDR3 DNA: TGTGCCAGCAACGGGAACTCTGGGGCCAACGTCCTGACTTTC. This gives the protein CASNGNSGANVLTF.

This chain links TRBV6-5 with TRBJ1-3, with TRBD1 matching 7 bases. The CDR3 is 14 amino acids. Germline CDR1 MNHEY, CDR2 SVGAGI. The V segment lost 4 bases and the J segment 4 bases; nucleotides outside the gene matches: 4. For the CDR3, the DNA is TGTGCCAGCAGTTCCTCGGGACAGGGAAACACCATATATTTT. Its translation: CASSSSGQGNTIYF.

V gene TRBV29-1 combines with J gene TRBJ1-2; D gene ambiguous. There are 12 residues in the CDR3. The ends were cut back, 7 bases at V and 8 bases at J, with 17 bases in the middle. Germline loops: CDR1 SQVTM, CDR2 ANQGSEA. The CDR3 here is CSARVLAGGYTF. The CDR3 bases are TGCAGCGCCCGGGTCCTAGCGGGAGGCTACACCTTC.

This sequence joins TRBV7-7 and TRBJ2-2, with 10 nucleotides matching TRBD2. CDR3 length: 19 amino acids. V trimming: 1 base; J trimming: 1 base; junction bases outside the gene matches: 9. CDR1 SSHAT and CDR2 FNYEAQ come from the germline V gene (reference sequence). The chain's CDR3 is CASSLVQRGGRWNTGELFF. CDR3 DNA: TGTGCCAGCAGCTTAGTGCAGCGGGGGGGCCGTTGGAACACCGGGGAGCTGTTTTTT.

The chain combines TRBV2 with TRBJ2-1; TRBD2 matches 7 bases. CDR1 SNHLY and CDR2 FYNNEI come from the germline V gene. This CDR3 spans 14 amino acids. Losses at the gene ends were 5 bases for V and 2 bases for J; bases not matched to a gene: 3. DNA for the CDR3: TGTGCCAGCAGTTTGCTAGCGGCCTACAATGAGCAGTTCTTC. It translates to CASSLLAAYNEQFF.

The DNA of the CDR3 is TGTGCCAGCAGCGGGACGCGGGGACTAGTGAACAATGAGCAGTTCTTC. Translating gives CASSGTRGLVNNEQFF. V usage is TRBV9 and J usage is TRBJ2-1, with 8 bases matching TRBD2. The junction had 10 bases not matched to a gene; V was cut back by 3 bases and J by 5 bases. The CDR3 is made up of 16 amino acids. The germline CDR1 and CDR2 sequences are SGDLS and YYNGEE.

V and J are TRBV28 and TRBJ1-2; 8 bases align to TRBD1. The V gene end was trimmed by 3 bases and the J gene end by 5 bases; junction bases not matched to a gene: 8. This CDR3 is built from 15 residues. Germline loops: CDR1 MDHEN, CDR2 SYDVKM. The CDR3 loop reads CASSFRDRTEYGYTF. In nucleotides, the CDR3 is TGTGCCAGCAGTTTCCGGGACAGGACTGAGTATGGCTACACCTTC.

This chain connects TRBV27 to TRBJ2-5; 7 nucleotides agree with TRBD1. CDR1 MNHEY and CDR2 SMNVEV come from the germline V gene (reference sequence). CDR3 length: 15 amino acids. J lost 1 base, V lost 6 bases, and 8 bases had no gene match. This chain's CDR3 is CASRALTGPQETQYF. As DNA, the CDR3 is TGTGCCAGCAGAGCCCTGACAGGGCCCCAAGAGACCCAGTACTTC.

The rearrangement links TRBV21-1 to TRBJ1-5. TRBV21-1 is given as a pseudogene. CDR3 length: 15 amino acids. The CDR3 loop reads CASSKLRYSNQPQHF. The CDR3 DNA follows: TGTGCCAGCAGCAAACTAAGATATAGCAATCAGCCCCAGCATTTT.

The rearrangement joins TRBV29-1 to TRBJ2-2; tentative D call: TRBD1 (5 bases). This CDR3 region has 14 residues. Trimming took 3 bases from V and 5 from J, leaving 13 bases between them. Germline V gene lookup returns CDR1 SQVTM and CDR2 ANQGSEA. The CDR3 loop reads CSVEVDSKTGELFF. For the CDR3, the DNA is TGCAGCGTTGAGGTTGACAGCAAAACCGGGGAGCTGTTTTTT.

V usage is TRBV27 and J usage is TRBJ2-7; D unresolved. This CDR3 is 15 amino acids long. Trimming pared 2 bases from V and 3 bases from J, leaving 14 bases between. Germline V gene sequence: CDR1 MNHEY, CDR2 SMNVEV (reference sequence). The CDR3 loop reads CASSLVPAENYEQYF. The CDR3 nucleotides are TGTGCCAGCAGTTTAGTCCCCGCGGAGAACTACGAGCAGTACTTC.

This chain uses TRBV30 with TRBJ2-2; no firm D call. The CDR3 length is 13 residues. V was trimmed by 3 bases and J by 4 bases, leaving 9 bases between them. CDR1 and CDR2 (germline): GTSNPN, SVGIG (reference sequence). CDR3 residues: CAWRSGSTGELFF. DNA for the CDR3: TGTGCCTGGAGGTCCGGTAGCACCGGGGAGCTGTTTTTT.

The gene calls are TRBV5-5 and TRBJ1-2; weak D call: TRBD1 (6 bases). The germline V gene encodes CDR1 SGHKS and CDR2 YYEKEE (reference sequence). CDR3 length equals 15 residues. V was clipped by 2 bases and J by 1 base, with 12 bases between them. The CDR3 loop reads CASSFGQFGNYGYTF. The CDR3 DNA reads as TGTGCCAGCAGCTTTGGACAGTTCGGTAACTATGGCTACACCTTC. The whole variable domain, remainder taken from reference TRBV5-5 and TRBJ1-2, is DAGVTQSPTHLIKTRGQQVTLRCSPISGHKSVSWYQQVLGQGPQFIFQYYEKEERGRGNFPDRFSARQFPNYSSELNVNALLLGDSALYLCASSFGQFGNYGYTFGSGTRLTVV.

V and J are TRBV27 and TRBJ2-1; D might be TRBD1 (5 bases). Germline CDR1 is MNHEY and CDR2 is SMNVEV (reference sequence). The CDR3 has 15 residues. V was shortened by 2 bases and J by 8 bases, with 16 bases between the two germline ends. DNA of the CDR3: TGTGCCAGCAGTTTAACCAGGGAACTCTTCCATGAGCAGTTCTTC. This encodes CASSLTRELFHEQFF.

The CDR3 DNA is TGTGCCAGCAGAGAAGCCGGGACAGGGGGCGAGAACACTGAAGCTTTCTTT. Translating it yields CASREAGTGGENTEAFF. J is TRBJ1-1 and V is TRBV7-8; TRBD1 aligns across 12 bases. The germline V gene has CDR1 SGHVS and CDR2 FQNEAQ. CDR3 size: 17 residues. V lost 6 bases to trimming and J lost 1 base; unmatched junction nucleotides: 9.

The chain combines TRBV2 with TRBJ2-7; 10 nucleotides line up with TRBD2. This CDR3 contains 15 residues. V lost 8 bases to trimming and J lost 4 bases; unmatched junction nucleotides: 11. Germline CDR1 is SNHLY and CDR2 is FYNNEI. The CDR3 bases are TGTGCCAGCCTTACTACTCTAGCGGGAGTGTACGAGCAGTACTTC. Its protein product is CASLTTLAGVYEQYF.

The chain has TRBV7-9 and TRBJ2-1, with D possibly TRBD2 on 6 matching bases. The CDR3 contains 16 residues. Germline lookup yields CDR1 SEHNR and CDR2 FQNEAQ (reference sequence). V gave up 5 bases and J gave up 1 base, with 15 bases separating them. The CDR3 sequence is CASSAITSLSYNEQFF. CDR3 DNA sequence: TGTGCCAGCAGCGCCATTACTAGCCTGTCCTACAATGAGCAGTTCTTC.

V usage is TRBV6-5 and J usage is TRBJ2-1; tentative D call: TRBD2 (5 bases). Trimming stripped 2 bases from V and 5 bases from J, with 7 bases between. This CDR3 has 13 amino acids. Germline-derived CDR1 and CDR2 are MNHEY and SVGAGI. This CDR3 reads CASSYNGDNEQFF. The CDR3 DNA reads as TGTGCCAGCAGTTACAACGGGGACAATGAGCAGTTCTTC.

The rearrangement uses TRBV10-3 and TRBJ2-1, with 8 bases fitting TRBD2. CDR1 and CDR2 from the germline V gene are ENHRY and SYGVKD. With 4 bases clipped from V and 4 bases from J, the junction kept 3 bases outside the gene matches. The CDR3 consists of 14 residues. The CDR3 DNA sequence: TGTGCCATCAGTGCATTAGCGGGGTACAATGAGCAGTTCTTC. Translated, it gives CAISALAGYNEQFF.